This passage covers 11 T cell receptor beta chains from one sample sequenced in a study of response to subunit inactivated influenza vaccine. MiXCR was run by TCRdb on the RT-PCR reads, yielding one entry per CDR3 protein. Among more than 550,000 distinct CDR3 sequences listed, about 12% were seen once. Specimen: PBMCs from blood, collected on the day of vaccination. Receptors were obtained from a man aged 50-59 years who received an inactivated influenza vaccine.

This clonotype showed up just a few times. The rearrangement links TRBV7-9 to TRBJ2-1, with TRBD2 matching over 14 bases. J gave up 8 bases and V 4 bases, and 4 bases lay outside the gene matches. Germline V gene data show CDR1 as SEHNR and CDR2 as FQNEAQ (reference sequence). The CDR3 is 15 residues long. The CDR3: CASSYGTSGSDEQFF. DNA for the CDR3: TGTGCCAGCAGCTACGGGACTAGCGGGAGCGATGAGCAGTTCTTC. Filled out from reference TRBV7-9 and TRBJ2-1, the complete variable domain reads DTGVSQNPRHKITKRGQNVTFRCDPISEHNRLYWYRQTLGQGPEFLTYFQNEAQLEKSRLLSDRFSAERPKGSFSTLEIQRTEQGDSAMYLCASSYGTSGSDEQFFGPGTRLTVL.

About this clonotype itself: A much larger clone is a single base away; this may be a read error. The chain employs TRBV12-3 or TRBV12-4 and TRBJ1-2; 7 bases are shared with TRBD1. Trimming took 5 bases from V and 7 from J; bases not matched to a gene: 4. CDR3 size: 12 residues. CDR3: CASSKQGLGYTF. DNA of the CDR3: TGTGCCAGCAGTAAACAGGGGCTTGGCTACACCTTC.

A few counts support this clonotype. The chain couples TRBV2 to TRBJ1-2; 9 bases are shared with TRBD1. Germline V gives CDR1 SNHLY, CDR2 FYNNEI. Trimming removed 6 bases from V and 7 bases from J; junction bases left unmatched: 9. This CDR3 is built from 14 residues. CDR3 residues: CASSPDRGGSGYTF. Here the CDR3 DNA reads TGTGCCAGCAGCCCGGACAGGGGCGGTTCTGGCTACACCTTC.

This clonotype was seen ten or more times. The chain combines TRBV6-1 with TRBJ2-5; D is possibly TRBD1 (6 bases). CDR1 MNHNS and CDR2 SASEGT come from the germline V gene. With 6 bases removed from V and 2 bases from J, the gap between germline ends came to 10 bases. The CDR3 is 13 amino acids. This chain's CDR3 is CASRAGQQETQYF. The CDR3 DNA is TGTGCCAGCAGGGCAGGACAGCAAGAGACCCAGTACTTC.

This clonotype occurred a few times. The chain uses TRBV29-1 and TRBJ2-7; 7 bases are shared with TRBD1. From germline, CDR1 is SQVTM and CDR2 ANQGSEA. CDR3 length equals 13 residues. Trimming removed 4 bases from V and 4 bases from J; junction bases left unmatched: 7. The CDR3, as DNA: TGCAGCGTTGCGGACAGGCTCAATTACGAGCAGTACTTC. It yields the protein CSVADRLNYEQYF.

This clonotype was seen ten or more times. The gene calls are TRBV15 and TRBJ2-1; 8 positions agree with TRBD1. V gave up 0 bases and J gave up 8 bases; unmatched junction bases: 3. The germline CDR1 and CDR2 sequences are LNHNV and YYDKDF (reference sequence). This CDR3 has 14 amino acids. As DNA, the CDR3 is TGTGCCACCAGCAGAGAGACAGGGGTTCATGAGCAGTTCTTC. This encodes CATSRETGVHEQFF.

CDR3 in DNA: TGTGCCATCAGCGCGGGACCGGGAGAAAACAATGAGCAGTTCTTC. It codes for CAISAGPGENNEQFF. The chain carries TRBV10-3 and TRBJ2-1, with a weak D call TRBD2 (6 bases). V was shortened by 6 bases and J by 5 bases, with 17 bases between the two germline ends. This CDR3 has 15 residues. CDR1 and CDR2 from the germline V gene are ENHRY and SYGVKD.

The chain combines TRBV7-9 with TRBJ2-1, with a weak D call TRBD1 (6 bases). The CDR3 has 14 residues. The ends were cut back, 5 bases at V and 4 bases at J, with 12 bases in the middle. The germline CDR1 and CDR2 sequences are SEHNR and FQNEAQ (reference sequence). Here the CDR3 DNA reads TGTGCCAGCAGCGAGGGGACATTTTACAATGAGCAGTTCTTC. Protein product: CASSEGTFYNEQFF.

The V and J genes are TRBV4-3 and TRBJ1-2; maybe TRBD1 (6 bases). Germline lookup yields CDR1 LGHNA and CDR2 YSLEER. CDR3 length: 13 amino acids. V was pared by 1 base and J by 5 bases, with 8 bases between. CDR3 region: CASSQGQGYGYTF. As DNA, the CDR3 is TGCGCCAGCAGCCAAGGGCAGGGGTATGGCTACACCTTC.

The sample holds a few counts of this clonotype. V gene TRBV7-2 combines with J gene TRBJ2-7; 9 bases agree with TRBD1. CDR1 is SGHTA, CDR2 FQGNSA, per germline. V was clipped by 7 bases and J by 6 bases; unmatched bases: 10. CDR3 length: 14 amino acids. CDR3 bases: TGTGCCAGCACCGAAAACAGGGGGCGCAGCGAGCAGTACTTC. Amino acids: CASTENRGRSEQYF. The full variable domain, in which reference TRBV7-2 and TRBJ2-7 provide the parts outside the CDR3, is GAGVSQSPSNKVTEKGKDVELRCDPISGHTALYWYRQSLGQGLEFLIYFQGNSAPDKSGLPSDRFSAERTGGSVSTLTIQRTQQEDSAVYLCASTENRGRSEQYFGPGTRLTVT.

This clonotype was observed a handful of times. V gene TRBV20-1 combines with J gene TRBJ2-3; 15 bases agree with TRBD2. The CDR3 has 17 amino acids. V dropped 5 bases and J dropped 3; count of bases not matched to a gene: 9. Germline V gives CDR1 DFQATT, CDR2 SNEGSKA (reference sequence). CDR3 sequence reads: CSARTSGGAGRTDTQYF. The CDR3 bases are TGCAGTGCTCGGACTAGCGGGGGGGCAGGTCGGACAGATACGCAGTATTTT.